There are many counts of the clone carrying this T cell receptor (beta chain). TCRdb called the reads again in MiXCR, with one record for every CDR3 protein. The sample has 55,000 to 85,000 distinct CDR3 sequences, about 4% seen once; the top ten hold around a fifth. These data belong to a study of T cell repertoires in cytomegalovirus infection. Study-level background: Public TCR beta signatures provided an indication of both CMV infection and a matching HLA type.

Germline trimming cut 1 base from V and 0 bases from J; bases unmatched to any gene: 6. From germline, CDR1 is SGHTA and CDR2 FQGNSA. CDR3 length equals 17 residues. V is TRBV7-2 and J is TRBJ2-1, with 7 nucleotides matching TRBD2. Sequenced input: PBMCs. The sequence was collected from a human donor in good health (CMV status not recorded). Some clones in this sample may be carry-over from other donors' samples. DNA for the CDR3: TGTGCCAGCAGCTTAGGTTTGCGGGGGAGCTCCTACAATGAGCAGTTCTTC. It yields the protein CASSLGLRGSSYNEQFF.